The 32 T cell receptor beta chains given below trace back to one sample, sequenced in a study of cytomegalovirus exposure and HLA in healthy donors. Data came from immunoSEQ multiplex PCR; TCRdb stores just in-frame clones and leaves some out. The repertoire holds more than 95,000 clones, with approximately 88% as singletons. The sequenced sample was PBMCs. Receptor source: a man aged 18 to 35 in good health and CMV-seronegative.

The chain has TRBV18 and TRBJ2-3; perhaps TRBD2 as D (6 bases). The CDR3 covers 14 residues. The V and J ends lost 3 bases and 6 bases respectively, with 13 bases between them. CDR1 is KGHSH, CDR2 LQKENI, per germline. The CDR3 sequence is CASSPRGGADTQYF. CDR3 DNA: TGTGCCAGCTCACCGAGGGGAGGAGCGGATACGCAGTATTTT.

The chain uses TRBV11-2 and TRBJ1-1; unclear D gene. The germline V gene has CDR1 SGHAT and CDR2 FQNNGV. V lost 2 bases and J lost 0, with 7 bases in between. The CDR3 loop spans 14 amino acids. CDR3 sequence: CASSLSYVNTEAFF. CDR3 in DNA: TGTGCCAGCAGCTTAAGCTACGTGAACACTGAAGCTTTCTTT.

The rearrangement links TRBV7-9 to TRBJ2-5, with 10 bases fitting TRBD2. Germline values: CDR1 SEHNR, CDR2 FQNEAQ (reference sequence). V gave up 8 bases and J gave up 5 bases; unmatched junction bases: 8. The CDR3 loop spans 14 amino acids. This chain's CDR3 is CASSASGSGETQYF. The CDR3 DNA sequence: TGTGCCAGCTCCGCTAGCGGGAGTGGTGAGACCCAGTACTTC.

This chain joins TRBV10-3 and TRBJ1-2; D not certain. The CDR3 extends over 12 amino acids. With 3 bases removed from V and 7 bases from J, the gap between germline ends came to 9 bases. Germline lookup yields CDR1 ENHRY and CDR2 SYGVKD. The chain's CDR3 is CAISDSTSGYTF. For the CDR3, the DNA is TGTGCCATCAGTGATTCGACTTCTGGCTACACCTTC.

The chain is built from TRBV6-5 and TRBJ2-7, with 10 positions matching TRBD2. The germline V gene encodes CDR1 MNHEY and CDR2 SVGAGI. The CDR3 spans 14 residues. V lost 6 bases, J lost 4 bases, and 6 bases stayed unmatched. CDR3 region: CASSPGLATYEQYF. The DNA for the CDR3 is TGTGCCAGCAGCCCGGGACTAGCGACATACGAGCAGTACTTC.

This chain joins TRBV28 and TRBJ1-3; weak D call: TRBD1 (5 bases). Trimming took 11 bases from V and 4 from J, leaving 9 bases between them. The CDR3 length is 11 residues. CDR1 and CDR2 from the germline V gene are MDHEN and SYDVKM. CDR3 nucleotide sequence: TGTGCCGGCCGGGGGGGAAACACCATATATTTT. It is translated as CAGRGGNTIYF.

This clone has a single count. The rearrangement uses TRBV2 and TRBJ1-4; 8 bases fit TRBD1. The CDR3 is 14 amino acids. Germline assignment: CDR1 SNHLY and CDR2 FYNNEI. Trimming cost V 6 bases and J 6 bases; bases outside gene matches: 6. CDR3 coding DNA: TGTGCCAGCAGCCTGGACAGGGTCGATGAAAAACTGTTTTTT. Its protein product is CASSLDRVDEKLFF.

J is TRBJ1-2 and V is TRBV6-1; the D is unclear. V shed 2 bases and J shed 2 bases, with 6 bases lying between them. The CDR3 runs 13 residues. Germline V gene lookup returns CDR1 MNHNS and CDR2 SASEGT. The CDR3 protein is CASSERGNYGYTF. Written as DNA, the CDR3 is TGTGCCAGCAGTGAAAGAGGGAACTATGGCTACACCTTC.

This chain connects TRBV30 to TRBJ1-1; D gene uncertain. Germline V gene sequence: CDR1 GTSNPN, CDR2 SVGIG (reference sequence). CDR3 length: 17 residues. Trimming cost V 0 bases and J 0 bases, with 17 bases left between them. In DNA, the CDR3 is TGTGCCTGGAGTGTACCGTTATTGCTACAGTTGAACACTGAAGCTTTCTTT. It encodes CAWSVPLLLQLNTEAFF.

The rearrangement links TRBV28 to TRBJ2-1; the D gene is possibly TRBD2 (7 bases). Looked up from germline, CDR1 is MDHEN and CDR2 is SYDVKM. Trimming cost V 6 bases and J 4 bases, with 13 bases left between them. This CDR3 comprises 14 residues. In DNA form, the CDR3 reads TGTGCCAGCAGCCGGGGGGCAGAGTACAATGAGCAGTTCTTC. It is translated as CASSRGAEYNEQFF.

On this clone itself: The sample carries other DNA sequences with the same CDR3. V and J are TRBV27 and TRBJ2-7; 9 positions match TRBD1. Trimming took 6 bases from V and 4 from J; bases not matched to a gene: 4. This CDR3 has 13 amino acids. Germline lookup yields CDR1 MNHEY and CDR2 SMNVEV (reference sequence). The CDR3 sequence is CASSPGQGYEQYF. The CDR3, as DNA: TGTGCCAGCAGCCCGGGACAGGGTTACGAGCAGTACTTC.

The chain carries TRBV27 and TRBJ2-2; TRBD1 aligns across 8 bases. This CDR3 region has 16 residues. Germline assignment: CDR1 MNHEY and CDR2 SMNVEV (reference sequence). V shed 3 bases and J 3 bases; nucleotides not matched to a gene: 6. CDR3 sequence reads: CASSFGSGGYTGELFF. CDR3 coding DNA: TGTGCCAGCAGTTTTGGGTCAGGGGGCTACACCGGGGAGCTGTTTTTT.

The rearrangement links TRBV27 to TRBJ1-1; 7 bases align to TRBD1. Looked up from germline, CDR1 is MNHEY and CDR2 is SMNVEV (reference sequence). J gave up 1 base and V 6 bases, and 5 bases lay outside the gene matches. This CDR3 comprises 14 residues. This CDR3 reads CASRLTGWNTEAFF. The CDR3 DNA follows: TGTGCCAGCAGACTGACAGGGTGGAACACTGAAGCTTTCTTT.

The rearrangement uses TRBV13 and TRBJ2-5; TRBD2 matches 10 bases. CDR3 length equals 16 residues. Germline loops: CDR1 PRHDT, CDR2 FYEKMQ (reference sequence). V shed 1 base and J 3 bases; nucleotides not matched to a gene: 5. The CDR3 nucleotides are TGTGCCAGCAGCTTAGAAACTAGCGGGACCAAAGAGACCCAGTACTTC. Translated, it gives CASSLETSGTKETQYF.

The rearrangement joins TRBV6-1 to TRBJ1-1, with TRBD1 identical over 8 bases. The CDR3 sequence is 15 residues long. The V and J ends lost 3 bases and 1 base, in that order; junction bases with no gene match: 4. Germline V gene sequence: CDR1 MNHNS, CDR2 SASEGT. The CDR3 DNA is TGTGCCAGCAGTGACCCGGGACAGGCGAACACTGAAGCTTTCTTT. It translates to CASSDPGQANTEAFF.

V and J are TRBV28 and TRBJ1-5; D is unresolved. V was pared by 4 bases and J by 10 bases, with 5 bases between. Germline V lookup: CDR1 MDHEN, CDR2 SYDVKM. The CDR3 consists of 10 residues. CDR3 DNA: TGTGCCAGCAGTTCGGGACCCCAGCATTTT. This sequence encodes CASSSGPQHF.

This clone came up once. CDR3 amino acids: CASSLSGRAISETQYF. The CDR3, as DNA: TGCGCCAGCAGCTTAAGCGGGAGGGCCATTTCAGAGACCCAGTACTTC. The V call is TRBV5-1, the J call TRBJ2-5; TRBD2 matches 10 bases. Losses at the gene ends were 2 bases for V and 4 bases for J; bases not matched to a gene: 8. Germline-derived CDR1 and CDR2 are SGHRS and YFSETQ. This CDR3 is built from 16 residues.

This clone has just one count. The chain uses TRBV6-5 and TRBJ2-5; 12 bases match TRBD2. CDR3 length equals 16 residues. J was trimmed by 3 bases and V by 3 bases; bases with no gene match: 5. Germline lookup yields CDR1 MNHEY and CDR2 SVGAGI. The CDR3 sequence: CASSYRLAGEEETQYF. The CDR3 DNA follows: TGTGCCAGCAGTTATCGACTAGCGGGGGAGGAAGAGACCCAGTACTTC.

The rearrangement joins TRBV6-1 to TRBJ2-3; tentative D call: TRBD2 (7 bases). The ends were cut back, 6 bases at V and 1 base at J, with 14 bases in the middle. Germline V gives CDR1 MNHNS, CDR2 SASEGT. The CDR3 sequence is 15 residues long. CDR3 loop: CASRPREGGTDTQYF. CDR3 nucleotides: TGTGCCAGCAGGCCCAGGGAGGGGGGCACAGATACGCAGTATTTT.

The chain uses TRBV18 and TRBJ1-5; D might be TRBD1 (5 bases). V gave up 6 bases and J gave up 4 bases, with 13 bases separating them. CDR1 is KGHSH, CDR2 LQKENI, per germline. The CDR3 totals 14 residues. The CDR3 nucleotides are TGTGCCAGCTCCCCTCAGGGCAGAAATCAGCCCCAGCATTTT. Translating gives CASSPQGRNQPQHF.

This chain uses TRBV11-2 with TRBJ2-2; 8 bases agree with TRBD2. Germline lookup yields CDR1 SGHAT and CDR2 FQNNGV. CDR3 length: 18 amino acids. With V trimmed by 1 base and J by 6 bases, 13 bases remained unmatched. CDR3 in amino acids: CASSLVIISSGFPGELFF. The CDR3 region has the DNA TGTGCCAGCAGCTTAGTAATTATATCTAGCGGGTTCCCCGGGGAGCTGTTTTTT.

The chain links TRBV5-1 to TRBJ1-2, with D perhaps TRBD1 (5 bases). CDR1 and CDR2 (germline): SGHRS, YFSETQ. The V end lost 1 base, the J end lost 5 bases, and 12 bases lay between the germline ends. The CDR3 has 14 residues. This CDR3 reads CASSLTTDSYGYTF. CDR3 DNA sequence: TGCGCCAGCAGCTTGACGACCGACAGTTATGGCTACACCTTC.

The J gene is TRBJ2-3, the V gene TRBV4-3; TRBD1 is a possible D gene (6 bases). This CDR3 has 16 residues. Germline CDR1 LGHNA, CDR2 YSLEER. V was cut by 1 base and J by 0 bases, with 11 bases left in between. CDR3 in DNA: TGCGCCAGCAGCCAAGTCTGGGACACTAGCACAGATACGCAGTATTTT. Translation: CASSQVWDTSTDTQYF.

In this sample, this clone turned up once. V and J are TRBV6-1 and TRBJ1-1; 7 bases fit TRBD1. V shed 1 base, J shed 4 bases, and the junction held 6 bases outside the gene matches. There are 15 residues in the CDR3. Germline V gives CDR1 MNHNS, CDR2 SASEGT. This CDR3 is CASSEGWGQFTEAFF. Here the CDR3 DNA reads TGTGCCAGCAGTGAAGGTTGGGGACAGTTCACTGAAGCTTTCTTT.

The chain carries TRBV27 and TRBJ2-3; TRBD2 matches at 8 bases. This CDR3 is 16 amino acids long. V lost 2 bases, J lost 0 bases, and 4 bases stayed unmatched. CDR1 and CDR2 from the germline V gene are MNHEY and SMNVEV (reference sequence). CDR3 DNA sequence: TGTGCCAGCAGTTTAGTAGCGGGATTTAGCACAGATACGCAGTATTTT. This gives the protein CASSLVAGFSTDTQYF.

This clone was detected a few times. The chain combines TRBV28 with TRBJ1-5; unclear D gene. This CDR3 has 13 amino acids. Trimming took off 5 bases at V and 3 bases at J, with 8 bases between the two ends. Germline loops: CDR1 MDHEN, CDR2 SYDVKM. DNA for the CDR3: TGTGCCAGCAGTCATTCCCCCAATCAGCCCCAGCATTTT. Protein sequence: CASSHSPNQPQHF.

This rearrangement joins TRBV6-1 to TRBJ2-1, with 12 bases fitting TRBD1. The CDR3 has 15 amino acids. Germline V gene sequence: CDR1 MNHNS, CDR2 SASEGT. The J segment lost 7 bases and the V segment lost 6 bases, leaving 7 bases of the junction unmatched. CDR3 coding DNA: TGTGCCAGCAGGACTTGGGACAGGGGGCAAAATGAGCAGTTCTTC. It is translated as CASRTWDRGQNEQFF.

The chain recombines TRBV28 with TRBJ1-1, with D hard to call. Germline CDR1 reads MDHEN; CDR2 reads SYDVKM. The CDR3 has 15 residues. V lost 1 base and J 1 base, leaving 10 bases between the germline ends. This CDR3 is CASSLSGSGNTEAFF. DNA for the CDR3: TGTGCCAGCAGTTTATCGGGGTCGGGGAACACTGAAGCTTTCTTT.

CDR3 loop: CASSLRTERYGYTF. The CDR3, as DNA: TGTGCCAGCAGCTTAAGGACAGAACGCTATGGCTACACCTTC. The V and J genes are TRBV11-3 and TRBJ1-2; TRBD1 is a possible D gene (6 bases). CDR1 and CDR2 (germline): SGHNT, YENEEA. The CDR3 has 14 residues. V was pared by 2 bases and J by 4 bases, with 11 bases between.

The sample holds one count of this clone. This chain joins TRBV5-1 and TRBJ2-1, with 11 positions matching TRBD2. The CDR3 runs to 16 residues. V shed 7 bases and J 5 bases; nucleotides not matched to a gene: 11. Germline V gene sequence: CDR1 SGHRS, CDR2 YFSETQ. DNA of the CDR3: TGCGCCAGCGCCACCCCCGGGACTAGCGGCAACAATGAGCAGTTCTTC. Translated, it gives CASATPGTSGNNEQFF.

The chain is built from TRBV6-5 and TRBJ1-2; TRBD1 aligns across 8 bases. The CDR3 length is 13 residues. Trimming took 6 bases from V and 4 from J; bases not matched to a gene: 4. Germline V lookup: CDR1 MNHEY, CDR2 SVGAGI. The chain's CDR3 is CASRPGQVYGYTF. For the CDR3, the DNA is TGTGCCAGCAGACCGGGACAGGTCTATGGCTACACCTTC.

The rearrangement joins TRBV28 to TRBJ1-1; D gene uncertain. Trimming took 3 bases from V and 1 from J, leaving 6 bases between them. Germline assignment: CDR1 MDHEN and CDR2 SYDVKM. The CDR3 has 13 amino acids. The CDR3 is CASSFGRNTEAFF. The CDR3 DNA is TGTGCCAGCAGTTTTGGGAGGAACACTGAAGCTTTCTTT.